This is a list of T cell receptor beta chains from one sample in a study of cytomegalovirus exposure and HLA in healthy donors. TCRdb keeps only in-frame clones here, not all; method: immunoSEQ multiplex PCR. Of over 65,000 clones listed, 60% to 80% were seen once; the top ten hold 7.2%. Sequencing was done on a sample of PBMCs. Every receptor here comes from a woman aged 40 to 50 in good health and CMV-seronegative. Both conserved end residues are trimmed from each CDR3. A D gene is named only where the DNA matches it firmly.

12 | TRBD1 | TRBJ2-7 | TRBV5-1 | ASSSGTGAYEQY
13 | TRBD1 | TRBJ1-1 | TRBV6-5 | ASSSSTGSDTEAF
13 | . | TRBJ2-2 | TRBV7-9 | ASSLPRRRTGELF
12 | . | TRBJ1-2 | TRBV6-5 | ASSQSKEGGGYT
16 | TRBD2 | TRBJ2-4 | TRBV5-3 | ASRSVASGRKNGTIQY
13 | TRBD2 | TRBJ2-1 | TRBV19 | ASSRTSGRVDEQF
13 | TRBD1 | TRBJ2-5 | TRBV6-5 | ASSFVTGGRETQY
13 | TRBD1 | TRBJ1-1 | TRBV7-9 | ASSLETGGATEAF
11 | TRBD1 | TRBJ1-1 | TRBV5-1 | ASSHDRGAEAF
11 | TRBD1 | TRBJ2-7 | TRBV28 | ASSRGTAYEQY
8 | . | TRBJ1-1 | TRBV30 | AWKAGEAF
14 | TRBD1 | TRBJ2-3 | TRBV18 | ASSPKGDRDMNTQY